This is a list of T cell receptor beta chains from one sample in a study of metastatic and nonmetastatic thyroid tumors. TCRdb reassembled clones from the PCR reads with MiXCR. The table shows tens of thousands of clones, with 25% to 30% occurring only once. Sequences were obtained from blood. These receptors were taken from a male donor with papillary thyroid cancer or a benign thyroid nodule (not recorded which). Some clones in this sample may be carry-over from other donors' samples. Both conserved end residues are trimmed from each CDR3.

CDR3 protein: AISRGLEQY; V gene: TRBV6-2/TRBV6-3; CDR3 length: 9
CDR3 protein: ASSLGNYGYT; V gene: TRBV5-1; CDR3 length: 10
CDR3 protein: SARESRSYEQY; V gene: TRBV20-1; CDR3 length: 11
CDR3 protein: ASSDVQVYGYT; V gene: TRBV25-1; CDR3 length: 11
CDR3 protein: ASSLIRDIEETQY; V gene: TRBV28; CDR3 length: 13
CDR3 protein: ATSRGGTGGSYEQY; V gene: TRBV15; CDR3 length: 14
CDR3 protein: ASSLALASGTDTQY; V gene: TRBV5-1; CDR3 length: 14
CDR3 protein: ASILGGRNYGYT; V gene: TRBV28; CDR3 length: 12
CDR3 protein: RSPGSGRTEAF; V gene: TRBV20-1; CDR3 length: 11
CDR3 protein: ASSFGSGPDTQY; V gene: TRBV5-1; CDR3 length: 12
CDR3 protein: ASSQGVWQPQH; V gene: TRBV3-1; CDR3 length: 11
CDR3 protein: ASSSDKWGEYPGELF; V gene: TRBV28; CDR3 length: 15
CDR3 protein: ASKTEMNTEAF; V gene: TRBV3-1; CDR3 length: 11
CDR3 protein: ASSPYTGTSAASLF; V gene: TRBV12-3/TRBV12-4; CDR3 length: 14
CDR3 protein: ASKQGVGNEQF; V gene: TRBV5-1; CDR3 length: 11
CDR3 protein: ASSLRTGPEGGELF; V gene: TRBV5-1; CDR3 length: 14
CDR3 protein: ASSLIAGVGETQY; V gene: TRBV3-1; CDR3 length: 13
CDR3 protein: ASSSVAGSINEQF; V gene: TRBV5-6; CDR3 length: 13
CDR3 protein: ASSPTSYEQY; V gene: TRBV7-9; CDR3 length: 10
CDR3 protein: AIQAGTGIYSNQPQH; V gene: TRBV6-1; CDR3 length: 15
CDR3 protein: ASSYLPGSGANVLT; V gene: TRBV6-2/TRBV6-3; CDR3 length: 14
CDR3 protein: ASSLDGRGLKQY; V gene: TRBV5-1; CDR3 length: 12
CDR3 protein: ASSFTGTISYT; V gene: TRBV28; CDR3 length: 11
CDR3 protein: SAFPGTGGRTDTQY; V gene: TRBV20-1; CDR3 length: 14
CDR3 protein: SAPLDRTGSPLH; V gene: TRBV20-1; CDR3 length: 12
CDR3 protein: ASTRRVGSEQY; V gene: TRBV6-1; CDR3 length: 11
CDR3 protein: SARTPSSSYEQY; V gene: TRBV20-1; CDR3 length: 12
CDR3 protein: ASSEFSGYNEQF; V gene: TRBV10-2; CDR3 length: 12
CDR3 protein: ASSTSTGTNTGELF; V gene: TRBV6-2/TRBV6-3; CDR3 length: 14
CDR3 protein: SARSLLDTQY; V gene: TRBV20-1; CDR3 length: 10
CDR3 protein: ASSFRYEQY; V gene: TRBV28; CDR3 length: 9
CDR3 protein: ASSHTSGSYNEQF; V gene: TRBV12-3/TRBV12-4; CDR3 length: 13
CDR3 protein: ASSPIAGGKYEQY; V gene: TRBV7-3; CDR3 length: 13
CDR3 protein: ASSTIQGSNEQF; V gene: TRBV5-1; CDR3 length: 12
CDR3 protein: ASSWKGWREGRGRETQY; V gene: TRBV13; CDR3 length: 17